These 30 T cell receptor beta chains were all obtained from the same sample, sequenced in a study of PD-1 blockade in classical Hodgkin lymphoma. Data came from immunoSEQ multiplex PCR; TCRdb stores just in-frame clones and leaves some out. The sample contains thousands of clones, approximately 68% of which appear only once. Time point here: cycle 4 day 1 (C4D1), after around six weeks of nivolumab. Relapses following autologous stem cell transplantation were seen in all patients, with brentuximab vedotin exposure varying. The study isolated CD8+ T cells from thawed PBMCs by magnetic negative selection. Sequenced material: CD8+ T cells from blood, taken before the fourth cycle of nivolumab. The receptors stem from a human donor with classical Hodgkin lymphoma.

The chain is built from TRBV7-9 and TRBJ2-1; TRBD2 might be the D (6 bases). CDR3 length equals 17 residues. Trimming took 4 bases from V and 7 from J, leaving 23 bases between them. Germline V gives CDR1 SEHNR, CDR2 FQNEAQ (reference sequence). The CDR3 here is CASSSTLDGRLWNEQFF. CDR3 sequence (DNA): TGTGCCAGCAGCTCCACCCTGGACGGGAGACTTTGGAATGAGCAGTTCTTC. The full variable domain, its missing parts supplied by reference TRBV7-9 and TRBJ2-1, is DTGVSQNPRHKITKRGQNVTFRCDPISEHNRLYWYRQTLGQGPEFLTYFQNEAQLEKSRLLSDRFSAERPKGSFSTLEIQRTEQGDSAMYLCASSSTLDGRLWNEQFFGPGTRLTVL.

The V and J genes are TRBV28 and TRBJ2-1, with 13 bases fitting TRBD2. The V and J ends lost 6 bases and 8 bases, in that order; junction bases with no gene match: 4. Germline CDR1 is MDHEN and CDR2 is SYDVKM. The CDR3 is made up of 14 amino acids. The CDR3 coding sequence is TGTGCCAGCAGCCCAGGACTAGCGGGAGATGAGCAGTTCTTC. Translation: CASSPGLAGDEQFF.

This clone was seen more than once but under ten times. The chain carries TRBV18 and TRBJ1-2; a weak D match, TRBD1 (5 bases). Germline V gives CDR1 KGHSH, CDR2 LQKENI. Trimming cost V 5 bases and J 2 bases, with 15 bases left between them. CDR3 size: 15 residues. As DNA, the CDR3 is TGTGCCAGCTCATCATACACCGAGGGGAACTATGGCTACACCTTC. Amino acid sequence: CASSSYTEGNYGYTF.

The rearrangement links TRBV11-2 to TRBJ2-7; D remains ambiguous. In germline, CDR1 is SGHAT, CDR2 FQNNGV. This CDR3 has 15 amino acids. The ends were cut back, 3 bases at V and 2 bases at J, with 14 bases in the middle. The DNA of the CDR3 is TGTGCCAGCAGCTTGAACCCCCTTACAACCTACGAGCAGTACTTC. It codes for CASSLNPLTTYEQYF.

The gene calls are TRBV27 and TRBJ1-5; 8 nucleotides agree with TRBD1. Trimming removed 10 bases from V and 4 bases from J; junction bases left unmatched: 3. The CDR3 length is 12 residues. CDR1 MNHEY and CDR2 SMNVEV come from the germline V gene (reference sequence). The CDR3 sequence: CATGQGNQPQHF. The CDR3 DNA is TGTGCCACCGGACAGGGAAATCAGCCCCAGCATTTT.

CDR3 nucleotide sequence: TGTGCCAGCAGCCGGACAGGGACGTACAATGAGCAGTTCTTC. Translating gives CASSRTGTYNEQFF. This chain connects TRBV6-5 to TRBJ2-1; TRBD1 matches at 8 bases. V shed 6 bases, J shed 4 bases, and the junction held 5 bases outside the gene matches. This CDR3 region has 14 residues. The germline V gene encodes CDR1 MNHEY and CDR2 SVGAGI.

This clone was seen a handful of times. The chain combines TRBV7-9 with TRBJ1-1, with D possibly being TRBD1 (6 bases). This CDR3 has 14 amino acids. The ends were cut back, 0 bases at V and 7 bases at J, with 12 bases in the middle. Germline V lookup: CDR1 SEHNR, CDR2 FQNEAQ (reference sequence). CDR3 in amino acids: CASSLAYPDSEAFF. The CDR3 DNA follows: TGTGCCAGCAGCTTAGCCTATCCGGACAGTGAAGCTTTCTTT.

This clone was counted once. The CDR3 DNA is TGTGCCAGCTCACCAGGGATGATAGCGGTGAACACCGGGGAGCTGTTTTTT. This encodes CASSPGMIAVNTGELFF. The chain employs TRBV18 and TRBJ2-2, with D maybe TRBD2 (6 bases). The V end was cut by 2 bases, the J end by 1 base, with 14 bases between. Germline assignment: CDR1 KGHSH and CDR2 LQKENI. The CDR3 has 17 residues.

The V call is TRBV7-9, the J call TRBJ2-1, with 7 bases aligning to TRBD1. After removal of 5 bases from V and 4 bases from J, the junction contained 5 bases not matched to a gene. Per germline, CDR1 SEHNR and CDR2 FQNEAQ (reference sequence). The CDR3 spans 14 residues. Written as DNA, the CDR3 is TGTGCCAGCAGCCCCCCGGACAGGTACAATGAGCAGTTCTTC. Residues: CASSPPDRYNEQFF.

The rearrangement joins TRBV18 to TRBJ2-7; 9 bases align to TRBD2. From germline, CDR1 is KGHSH and CDR2 LQKENI. Unmatched junction bases numbered 10, after V lost 6 bases and J lost 4 bases. The CDR3 contains 15 residues. This CDR3 is CASSPEGTSWYEQYF. The DNA of the CDR3 is TGTGCCAGCTCTCCGGAAGGGACTAGCTGGTACGAGCAGTACTTC.

The rearrangement joins TRBV9 to TRBJ2-7, with TRBD2 matching over 8 bases. This CDR3 has 14 amino acids. The J segment lost 7 bases and the V segment lost 0 bases, leaving 6 bases of the junction unmatched. CDR1 SGDLS and CDR2 YYNGEE come from the germline V gene. The CDR3 region has the DNA TGTGCCAGCAGCGTAGACGGGAGGGCGGAAGAGCAGTACTTC. Encoded protein: CASSVDGRAEEQYF.

CDR3 nucleotide sequence: TGTGCCAGCAGCCCGCTCAAGGGACAGAGCTCCTACGAGCAGTACTTC. Translation gives CASSPLKGQSSYEQYF. The rearrangement uses TRBV7-9 and TRBJ2-7, with 7 positions matching TRBD1. Germline CDR1 SEHNR, CDR2 FQNEAQ (reference sequence). This CDR3 has 16 residues. V lost 5 bases to trimming and J lost 0 bases; unmatched junction nucleotides: 10.

The chain combines TRBV11-2 with TRBJ2-3, with D maybe TRBD2 (5 bases). Germline loops: CDR1 SGHAT, CDR2 FQNNGV. V dropped 2 bases and J dropped 6 bases, with 12 bases sitting between them. CDR3 length: 14 residues. This chain's CDR3 is CASSLRAGVDTQYF. CDR3 nucleotide sequence: TGTGCCAGCAGCTTACGGGCGGGCGTGGATACGCAGTATTTT.

The J gene is TRBJ1-2, the V gene TRBV5-6, with 7 bases that match TRBD1. The CDR3 is made up of 17 amino acids. J lost 2 bases, V lost 3 bases, and 13 bases had no gene match. From germline, CDR1 is SGHDT and CDR2 YYEEEE. The CDR3 is CASSSPISGTANYGYTF. The CDR3 DNA follows: TGTGCCAGCAGCTCACCCATATCCGGGACAGCCAACTATGGCTACACCTTC.

V is TRBV12-5 and J is TRBJ2-7; TRBD2 aligns across 10 bases. The junction had 7 bases not matched to a gene; V was cut back by 10 bases and J by 7 bases. Germline loops: CDR1 LGHNT, CDR2 FRNRAP. The CDR3 totals 12 residues. CDR3 DNA sequence: TGTGCTACTGCAGCGGGAGGGTATGAGCAGTACTTC. Translating gives CATAAGGYEQYF.

This clone was observed a handful of times. This chain joins TRBV30 and TRBJ1-2; weak D call: TRBD1 (5 bases). CDR1 is GTSNPN, CDR2 SVGIG, per germline (reference sequence). The CDR3 consists of 15 residues. V lost 1 base to trimming and J lost 0 bases, with 12 bases between them. The CDR3 is CAWSGYAGTNYGYTF. The CDR3 nucleotides are TGTGCCTGGAGTGGCTATGCAGGGACTAACTATGGCTACACCTTC.

In this sample, this clone turned up a few times. This rearrangement joins TRBV19 to TRBJ1-1; D is unresolved. The CDR3 loop spans 15 amino acids. The V gene lost 6 bases and the J gene lost 0 bases, with 14 bases spanning the gap. Looked up from germline, CDR1 is LNHDA and CDR2 is SQIVND (reference sequence). CDR3 sequence: CASSYSVGVNTEAFF. The CDR3 DNA follows: TGTGCCAGTAGCTACTCGGTAGGCGTGAACACTGAAGCTTTCTTT.

The genes are TRBV5-6 and TRBJ2-7; 7 bases are a match to TRBD2. The CDR3 length is 15 residues. Germline V gene sequence: CDR1 SGHDT, CDR2 YYEEEE. The junction had 3 bases not matched to a gene; V was cut back by 0 bases and J by 0 bases. DNA of the CDR3: TGTGCCAGCAGCTTGGCGTCTAGCGGCTCCTACGAGCAGTACTTC. Residues: CASSLASSGSYEQYF.

There are a few counts of this clone. The gene calls are TRBV6-1 and TRBJ2-1, with TRBD2 as a possible D gene (6 bases). The germline gives CDR1 MNHNS, CDR2 SASEGT. The ends were cut back, 2 bases at V and 5 bases at J, with 16 bases in the middle. The CDR3 loop spans 16 amino acids. CDR3 bases: TGTGCCAGCAGTGAAATTGGGGACTCGTTCAACAATGAGCAGTTCTTC. Its translation is CASSEIGDSFNNEQFF.

This chain links TRBV19 with TRBJ1-4, with a tentative D call TRBD1 (6 bases). CDR1 and CDR2 (germline): LNHDA, SQIVND (reference sequence). V was shortened by 4 bases and J by 2 bases, with 11 bases between the two germline ends. The CDR3 has 15 amino acids. The CDR3 sequence: CASSKGGATNEKLFF. In DNA, the CDR3 is TGTGCCAGTAGTAAAGGGGGGGCCACTAATGAAAAACTGTTTTTT.

The chain recombines TRBV5-1 with TRBJ1-3; D may be TRBD1 (6 bases). CDR1 and CDR2 from the germline V gene are SGHRS and YFSETQ. The CDR3 covers 14 residues. The V end lost 3 bases, the J end lost 2 bases, and 9 bases lay between the germline ends. CDR3 region: CASSSDSPGNTIYF. CDR3 DNA sequence: TGCGCCAGCAGCTCGGACAGCCCTGGAAACACCATATATTTT.

The chain has TRBV13 and TRBJ2-3, with a tentative D call TRBD1 (6 bases). CDR1 and CDR2 from the germline V gene are PRHDT and FYEKMQ (reference sequence). This CDR3 has 14 amino acids. V lost 1 base, J lost 6 bases, and 11 bases lay in between. CDR3 bases: TGTGCCAGCAGCTTAGTAGGGGGTGTGGATACGCAGTATTTT. This sequence encodes CASSLVGGVDTQYF.

The chain is built from TRBV25-1 and TRBJ2-7, with TRBD1 matching 9 bases. There are 15 residues in the CDR3. CDR1 is MGHDK and CDR2 is SYGVNS in the germline V gene. V lost 4 bases and J lost 6; bases outside the gene matches: 10. CDR3: CASSVRTGAWGEQYF. CDR3 in DNA: TGTGCCAGCAGTGTAAGGACAGGGGCGTGGGGCGAGCAGTACTTC.

Here the CDR3 DNA reads TGTGCCAGTAGTATAGAGGTAGCGGGAGGGCTGAATGAGCAGTTCTTC. Residues: CASSIEVAGGLNEQFF. The chain links TRBV19 to TRBJ2-1; 11 bases are a match to TRBD2. Germline CDR1 reads LNHDA; CDR2 reads SQIVND (reference sequence). The CDR3 is 16 amino acids. V lost 0 bases and J lost 7; bases outside the gene matches: 5.

The chain combines TRBV7-9 with TRBJ1-2; 12 bases are a match to TRBD1. This CDR3 region has 14 residues. V lost 6 bases, J lost 6 bases, and 5 bases stayed unmatched. CDR1 and CDR2 from the germline V gene are SEHNR and FQNEAQ (reference sequence). In DNA form, the CDR3 reads TGTGCCAGCAGTTTGGGGACAGGGGGCGATGGCTACACCTTC. Encoded protein: CASSLGTGGDGYTF.

This chain connects TRBV2 to TRBJ1-1, with D uncertain. This CDR3 contains 14 residues. Germline V lookup: CDR1 SNHLY, CDR2 FYNNEI. V was trimmed by 1 base and J by 1 base, leaving 7 bases between them. Here the CDR3 reads CASSEEFENTEAFF. DNA for the CDR3: TGTGCCAGCAGTGAAGAATTTGAGAACACTGAAGCTTTCTTT.

The rearrangement links TRBV5-6 to TRBJ2-5, with a possible D match to TRBD1 (6 bases). V was shortened by 0 bases and J by 2 bases, with 11 bases between the two germline ends. Germline V gives CDR1 SGHDT, CDR2 YYEEEE. The CDR3 contains 15 residues. The CDR3: CASSLAPTGQETQYF. CDR3 bases: TGTGCCAGCAGCTTGGCCCCGACAGGTCAAGAGACCCAGTACTTC.

The gene calls are TRBV30 and TRBJ2-3; 11 nucleotides agree with TRBD2. CDR1 is GTSNPN and CDR2 is SVGIG in the germline V gene (reference sequence). The CDR3 has 20 residues. J lost 4 bases, V lost 1 base, and 19 bases had no gene match. CDR3 sequence reads: CAWSGKGPGLAVEGADTQYF. In nucleotides, the CDR3 is TGTGCCTGGAGTGGAAAGGGACCGGGACTAGCGGTAGAAGGAGCAGATACGCAGTATTTT.

V usage is TRBV10-1 and J usage is TRBJ2-5; the match to TRBD2 covers 10 bases. The V gene's germline CDR1 is WNHNN and CDR2 SYGVQD (reference sequence). The V segment lost 2 bases and the J segment 3 bases; nucleotides outside the gene matches: 6. The CDR3 totals 16 residues. CDR3 in DNA: TGCGCCAGCAGTGAGATCGCTAGCGGGAGAAAAGAGACCCAGTACTTC. This sequence encodes CASSEIASGRKETQYF.

A remark on this clone: The germline gene is not matched at one end of the junction; a read error may be the cause. The chain couples TRBV10-3 to TRBJ2-7, with 9 bases matching TRBD2. CDR3 length: 15 residues. Germline values: CDR1 ENHRY, CDR2 SYGVKD. This CDR3 reads CASSELSSGVYEQYF. Here the CDR3 DNA reads TGTGCCAGCAGTGAACTGTCTAGCGGGGTCTACGAGCAGTACTTC.